Each of the 14 T cell receptor beta chains below was sequenced from the same sample in a study of T cells in Graves' hyperthyroidism and ophthalmopathy. What was amplified from RNA transcripts were TCR beta CDR3 regions. During a first-round RT-PCR of the TCR CDR3, the HTBI primer set was used. TCRdb itself ran the multiplex PCR reads through MiXCR, one entry per CDR3 protein. The sample consists of around 280,000 distinct CDR3 sequences, roughly an eighth of them appearing once. Sequencing was carried out using blood. Source of these receptors: a woman aged 35 to 49 with Graves' hyperthyroidism.

This clonotype was detected a few times. Here the CDR3 reads CASNEIRDGPPVLTF. The CDR3 coding sequence is TGTGCCAGCAATGAAATCCGGGACGGACCCCCCGTCCTGACTTTC. The chain combines TRBV19 with TRBJ2-6, with D perhaps assigned TRBD1 or TRBD2 (5 bases each). Trimming removed 9 bases from V and 12 bases from J, with 24 bases in between. The CDR3 is 15 amino acids. Germline values: CDR1 LNHDA, CDR2 SQIVND (reference sequence).

V usage is TRBV20-1 and J usage is TRBJ2-7, with D possibly being TRBD2 (6 bases). The CDR3 is 13 residues long. V gave up 6 bases and J gave up 3 bases, with 15 bases separating them. The germline gives CDR1 DFQATT, CDR2 SNEGSKA (reference sequence). In nucleotides, the CDR3 is TGCAGTGCCTCTTCCCCGGGGGACTACGAGCAGTACTTC. Translation gives CSASSPGDYEQYF.

This clonotype was counted many times. CDR3 bases: TGTGCCAGCAGCTCGCCGGGACTAGCGGGAGGGGAGTACTTC. Encoded protein: CASSSPGLAGGEYF. The rearrangement joins TRBV7-9 to TRBJ2-7; TRBD2 agrees at 16 bases. Trimming cost V 4 bases and J 11 bases; bases outside gene matches: 5. This CDR3 is built from 14 residues. The germline CDR1 and CDR2 sequences are SEHNR and FQNEAQ (reference sequence).

This clonotype was observed a handful of times. The chain employs TRBV5-4 and TRBJ2-3; D is ambiguous. The CDR3 runs to 14 residues. The germline CDR1 and CDR2 sequences are SGHNT and YYREEE (reference sequence). Trimming shortened V by 0 bases and J by 6 bases, and 11 bases separated the two germline ends. CDR3 region: CASSLGRASDTQYF. The CDR3 region has the DNA TGTGCCAGCAGCTTGGGCCGGGCATCCGATACGCAGTATTTT.

This clonotype was counted a few times. V is TRBV3-1 and J is TRBJ2-4, with 13 bases fitting TRBD2. V dropped 4 bases and J dropped 0; count of bases not matched to a gene: 6. CDR1 and CDR2 from the germline V gene are LGHDT and YNNKEL (reference sequence). The CDR3 runs 18 residues. CDR3 nucleotide sequence: TGTGCCAGCAGCCCGGGACTAGCGGGATCGGGAGCCAAAAACATTCAGTACTTC. Translated, it gives CASSPGLAGSGAKNIQYF. Combining the CDR3 with reference TRBV3-1 and TRBJ2-4 gives the whole variable domain DTAVSQTPKYLVTQMGNDKSIKCEQNLGHDTMYWYKQDSKKFLKIMFSYNNKELIINETVPNRFSPKSPDKAHLNLHINSLELGDSAVYFCASSPGLAGSGAKNIQYFGAGTRLSVL.

This clonotype was detected many times. The chain uses TRBV12-3 or TRBV12-4 and TRBJ2-7; 7 nucleotides match TRBD1. The trim removed 6 bases at V and 5 bases at J, leaving 10 bases unmatched. The CDR3 runs 14 residues. This chain's CDR3 is CASSRDSPMDEQYF. Here the CDR3 DNA reads TGTGCCAGCAGCAGGGACAGCCCGATGGACGAGCAGTACTTC.

This chain uses TRBV20-1 with TRBJ2-1, with D perhaps TRBD1 (8 bases). The length of the CDR3 is 18 residues. Germline V CDR1 and CDR2: DFQATT, SNEGSKA (reference sequence). V lost 3 bases, J lost 4 bases, and 25 bases lay in between. The CDR3 loop reads CSARADRVWLAAYNEQFF. The CDR3 nucleotides read TGCAGTGCTAGGGCGGACAGGGTCTGGCTAGCGGCTTACAATGAGCAGTTCTTC.

This clonotype has at least ten counts. The rearrangement links TRBV20-1 to TRBJ2-1; 10 nucleotides agree with TRBD2. Per germline, CDR1 DFQATT and CDR2 SNEGSKA (reference sequence). Germline trimming cut 6 bases from V and 9 bases from J; bases unmatched to any gene: 11. CDR3 length: 14 residues. The CDR3 region is CSALWASGRSEQFF. In nucleotides, the CDR3 is TGCAGTGCCCTATGGGCTAGCGGGAGATCTGAGCAGTTCTTC.

The chain is built from TRBV28 and TRBJ1-3; no reliable D call. The germline V gene encodes CDR1 MDHEN and CDR2 SYDVKM. V was cut by 5 bases and J by 4 bases, with 9 bases left in between. CDR3 length: 13 amino acids. The CDR3 nucleotides read TGTGCCAGCAGTACCACCCTCGGAAACACCATATATTTT. Translating it yields CASSTTLGNTIYF.

This rearrangement joins TRBV19 to TRBJ2-6, with a weak D call TRBD1 (5 bases). V lost 3 bases and J 1 base, leaving 13 bases between the germline ends. CDR1 is LNHDA, CDR2 SQIVND, per germline (reference sequence). This CDR3 has 17 residues. The CDR3 here is CASSISTTGSGANVLTF. The CDR3 region has the DNA TGTGCCAGTAGTATCTCCACCACAGGATCTGGGGCCAACGTCCTGACTTTC. Using reference TRBV19 and TRBJ2-6 for the parts outside the CDR3, the full variable domain is DGGITQSPKYLFRKEGQNVTLSCEQNLNHDAMYWYRQDPGQGLRLIYYSQIVNDFQKGDIAEGYSVSREKKESFPLTVTSAQKNPTAFYLCASSISTTGSGANVLTFGAGSRLTVL.

The rearrangement uses TRBV7-8 and TRBJ2-6, with TRBD1 matching 9 bases. The germline CDR1 and CDR2 sequences are SGHVS and FQNEAQ. J lost 3 bases, V lost 1 base, and 1 base had no gene match. The CDR3 is made up of 16 amino acids. The CDR3 bases are TGTGCCAGCAGCTTAGGGACAGGGGTTGGGGCCAACGTCCTGACTTTC. Translated, it gives CASSLGTGVGANVLTF.

J is TRBJ2-1 and V is TRBV12-5, with D possibly TRBD1 on 5 matching bases. The V and J ends lost 5 bases and 5 bases respectively, with 13 bases between them. This CDR3 region has 14 residues. Germline V gene lookup returns CDR1 LGHNT and CDR2 FRNRAP. In DNA form, the CDR3 reads TGTGCTAGTGGTCCTGGTGGGGCAGACAATGAGCAGTTCTTC. This encodes CASGPGGADNEQFF.

In this sample, this clonotype turned up many times. The chain employs TRBV20-1 and TRBJ1-2; D call uncertain. V dropped 5 bases and J dropped 1 base, with 8 bases sitting between them. CDR1 is DFQATT, CDR2 SNEGSKA, per germline (reference sequence). The CDR3 extends over 12 amino acids. CDR3 region: CSAGGVNYGYTF. The CDR3 DNA reads as TGCAGTGCTGGCGGGGTTAACTATGGCTACACCTTC.

The chain uses TRBV20-1 and TRBJ2-2; 14 nucleotides agree with TRBD2. CDR3 length: 18 residues. Germline CDR1 is DFQATT and CDR2 is SNEGSKA (reference sequence). The junction had 12 bases not matched to a gene; V was cut back by 4 bases and J by 5 bases. CDR3 DNA: TGCAGTGCTACTCGGACTAGCGGGAGGATTACCCCTACCGGGGAGCTGTTTTTT. As protein: CSATRTSGRITPTGELFF.